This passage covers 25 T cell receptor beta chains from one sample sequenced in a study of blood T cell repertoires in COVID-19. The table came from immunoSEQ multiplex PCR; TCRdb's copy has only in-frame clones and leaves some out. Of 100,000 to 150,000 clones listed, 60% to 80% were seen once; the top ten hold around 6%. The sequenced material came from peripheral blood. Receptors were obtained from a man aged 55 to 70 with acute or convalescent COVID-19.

CDR3 nucleotides: TGTGCCAGCAGCCGTAAAGCGGGGGTCCCCGAGCAGTACTTC. As protein: CASSRKAGVPEQYF. The V call is TRBV3-1 (or the pseudogene TRBV3-2), the J call TRBJ2-7; TRBD2 matches 8 bases. CDR3 length: 14 amino acids. V trimming: 4 bases; J trimming: 6 bases; junction bases outside the gene matches: 8. Germline values: CDR1 LGHDT, CDR2 YNNKEL (reference sequence).

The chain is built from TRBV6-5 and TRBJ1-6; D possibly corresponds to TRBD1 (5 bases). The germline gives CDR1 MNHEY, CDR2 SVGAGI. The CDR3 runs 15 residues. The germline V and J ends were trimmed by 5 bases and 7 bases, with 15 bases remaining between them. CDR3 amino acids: CASSRQRESNSPLHF. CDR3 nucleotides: TGTGCCAGCAGTAGACAGCGCGAATCCAATTCACCCCTCCACTTT.

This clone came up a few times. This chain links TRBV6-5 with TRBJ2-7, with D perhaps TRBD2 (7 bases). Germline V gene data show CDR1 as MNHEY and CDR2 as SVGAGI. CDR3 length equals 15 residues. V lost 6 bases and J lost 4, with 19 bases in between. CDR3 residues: CASRPYTRGAYEQYF. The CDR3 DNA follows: TGTGCCAGCAGGCCCTACACTCGGGGGGCGTACGAGCAGTACTTC.

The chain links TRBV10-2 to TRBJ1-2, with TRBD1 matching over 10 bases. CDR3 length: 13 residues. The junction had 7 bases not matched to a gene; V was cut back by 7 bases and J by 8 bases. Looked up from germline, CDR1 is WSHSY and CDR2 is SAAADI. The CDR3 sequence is CASTRDRGGGYTF. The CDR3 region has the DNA TGCGCCAGCACCCGGGACAGGGGCGGGGGCTACACCTTC.

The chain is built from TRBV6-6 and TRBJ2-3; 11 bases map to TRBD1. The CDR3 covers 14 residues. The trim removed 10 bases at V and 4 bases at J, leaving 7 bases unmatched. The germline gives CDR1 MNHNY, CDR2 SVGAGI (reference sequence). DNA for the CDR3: TGTGCCACCTCAGGACAGGGGGCCTCAGATACGCAGTATTTT. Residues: CATSGQGASDTQYF.

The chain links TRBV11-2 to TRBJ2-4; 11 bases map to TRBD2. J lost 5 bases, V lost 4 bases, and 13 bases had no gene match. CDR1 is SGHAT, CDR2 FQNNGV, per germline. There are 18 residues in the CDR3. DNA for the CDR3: TGTGCCAGCAGCTCCTTTGGGTTAGCGGGAGGGTTCCAAAACATTCAGTACTTC. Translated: CASSSFGLAGGFQNIQYF.

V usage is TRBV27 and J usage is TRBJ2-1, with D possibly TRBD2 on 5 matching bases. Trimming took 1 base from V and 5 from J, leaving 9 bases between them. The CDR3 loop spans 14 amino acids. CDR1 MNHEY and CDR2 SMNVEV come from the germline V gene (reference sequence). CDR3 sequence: CASSLFERDNEQFF. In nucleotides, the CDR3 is TGTGCCAGCAGTTTATTTGAGAGGGACAATGAGCAGTTCTTC.

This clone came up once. The DNA of the CDR3 is TGTGCCAGCAACGGACAGGGGGGCATCGGGGAGCTGTTTTTT. It translates to CASNGQGGIGELFF. The genes are TRBV6-5 and TRBJ2-2; 10 bases line up with TRBD1. The CDR3 has 14 residues. Unmatched junction bases numbered 6, after V lost 7 bases and J lost 7 bases. The germline V gene encodes CDR1 MNHEY and CDR2 SVGAGI.

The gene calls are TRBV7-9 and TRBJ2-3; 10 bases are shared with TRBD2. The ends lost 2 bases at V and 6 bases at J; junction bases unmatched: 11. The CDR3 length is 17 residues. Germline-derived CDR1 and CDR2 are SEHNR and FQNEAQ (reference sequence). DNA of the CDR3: TGTGCCAGCAGCTTAATTGGGGCTAGCGGGGGCCCCGATACGCAGTATTTT. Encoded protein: CASSLIGASGGPDTQYF.

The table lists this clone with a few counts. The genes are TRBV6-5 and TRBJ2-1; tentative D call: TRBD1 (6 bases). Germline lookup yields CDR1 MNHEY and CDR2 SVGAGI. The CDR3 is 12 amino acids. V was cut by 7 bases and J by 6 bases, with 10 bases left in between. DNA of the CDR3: TGTGCCAGCAAAGGGACATTCAATGAGCAGTTCTTC. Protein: CASKGTFNEQFF.

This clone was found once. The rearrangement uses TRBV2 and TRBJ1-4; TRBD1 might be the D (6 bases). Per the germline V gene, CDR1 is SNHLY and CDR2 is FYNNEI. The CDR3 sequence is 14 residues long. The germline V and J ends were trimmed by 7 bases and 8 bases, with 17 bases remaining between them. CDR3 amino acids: CASTWAQGSEKLFF. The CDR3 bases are TGTGCCAGCACCTGGGCACAGGGAAGCGAAAAACTGTTTTTT. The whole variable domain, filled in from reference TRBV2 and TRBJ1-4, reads EPEVTQTPSHQVTQMGQEVILRCVPISNHLYFYWYRQILGQKVEFLVSFYNNEISEKSEIFDDQFSVERPDGSNFTLKIRSTKLEDSAMYFCASTWAQGSEKLFFGSGTQLSVL.

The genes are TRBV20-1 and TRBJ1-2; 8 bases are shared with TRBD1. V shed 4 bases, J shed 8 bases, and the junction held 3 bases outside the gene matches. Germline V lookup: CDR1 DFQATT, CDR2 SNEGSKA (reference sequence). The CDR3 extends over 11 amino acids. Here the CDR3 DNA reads TGCAGTGCTACAGGGGGCGTAGGCTACACCTTC. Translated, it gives CSATGGVGYTF.

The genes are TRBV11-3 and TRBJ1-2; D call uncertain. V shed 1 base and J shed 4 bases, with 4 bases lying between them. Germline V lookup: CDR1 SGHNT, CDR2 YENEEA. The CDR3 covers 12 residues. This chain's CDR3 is CASSLGPYGYTF. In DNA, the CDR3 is TGTGCCAGCAGCTTAGGGCCCTATGGCTACACCTTC.

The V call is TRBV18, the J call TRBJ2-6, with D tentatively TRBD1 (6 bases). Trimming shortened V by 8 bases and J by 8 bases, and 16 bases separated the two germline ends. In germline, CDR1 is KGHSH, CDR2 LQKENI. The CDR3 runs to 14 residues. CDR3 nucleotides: TGTGCCAGCCATCAACAGGGTCAGTCCAACGTCCTGACTTTC. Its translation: CASHQQGQSNVLTF.

This CDR3 is CASSPLAVHSTNEKLFF. For the CDR3, the DNA is TGTGCCAGCAGCCCCTTGGCTGTTCATTCAACTAATGAAAAACTGTTTTTT. The chain is built from TRBV14 and TRBJ1-4, with D unclear. CDR3 length: 17 residues. Germline CDR1 and CDR2: SGHDN and FVKESK. V gave up 4 bases and J gave up 0 bases, with 15 bases separating them.

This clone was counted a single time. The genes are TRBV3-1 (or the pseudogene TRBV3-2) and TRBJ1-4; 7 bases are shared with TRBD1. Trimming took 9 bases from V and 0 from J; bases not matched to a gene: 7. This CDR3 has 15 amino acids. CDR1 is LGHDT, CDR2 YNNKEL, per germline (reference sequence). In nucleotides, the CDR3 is TGTGCCAGGGGACAGATTATCGCAACTAATGAAAAACTGTTTTTT. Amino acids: CARGQIIATNEKLFF.

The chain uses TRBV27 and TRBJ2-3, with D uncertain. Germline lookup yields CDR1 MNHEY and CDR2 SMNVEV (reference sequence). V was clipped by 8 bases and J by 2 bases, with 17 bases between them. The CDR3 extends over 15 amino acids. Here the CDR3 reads CASGPDGLPTDTQYF. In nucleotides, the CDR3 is TGTGCCAGCGGCCCTGATGGGCTTCCCACAGATACGCAGTATTTT.

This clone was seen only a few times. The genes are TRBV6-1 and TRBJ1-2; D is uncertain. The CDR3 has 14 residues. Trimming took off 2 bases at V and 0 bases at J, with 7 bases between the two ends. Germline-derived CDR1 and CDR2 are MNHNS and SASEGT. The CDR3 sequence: CASSERNTNYGYTF. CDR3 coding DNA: TGTGCCAGCAGTGAAAGAAACACTAACTATGGCTACACCTTC.

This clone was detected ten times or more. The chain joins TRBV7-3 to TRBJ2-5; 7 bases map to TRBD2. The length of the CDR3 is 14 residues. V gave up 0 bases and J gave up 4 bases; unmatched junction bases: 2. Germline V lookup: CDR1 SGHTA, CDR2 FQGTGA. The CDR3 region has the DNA TGTGCCAGCAGCTTAACGGGGGGGATAGAGACCCAGTACTTC. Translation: CASSLTGGIETQYF.

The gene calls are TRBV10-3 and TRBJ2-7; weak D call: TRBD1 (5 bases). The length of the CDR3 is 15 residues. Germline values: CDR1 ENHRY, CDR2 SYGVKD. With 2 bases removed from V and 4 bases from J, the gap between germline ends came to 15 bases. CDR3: CAISEAAGSKYEQYF. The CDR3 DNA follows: TGTGCCATCAGTGAGGCAGCAGGGTCGAAATACGAGCAGTACTTC.

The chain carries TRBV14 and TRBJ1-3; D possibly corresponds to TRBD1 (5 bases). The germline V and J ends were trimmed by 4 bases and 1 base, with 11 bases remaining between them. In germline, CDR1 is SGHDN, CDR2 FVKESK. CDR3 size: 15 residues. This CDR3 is CASSRGGRSGNTIYF. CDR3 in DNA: TGTGCCAGCAGCCGGGGGGGAAGATCTGGAAACACCATATATTTT.

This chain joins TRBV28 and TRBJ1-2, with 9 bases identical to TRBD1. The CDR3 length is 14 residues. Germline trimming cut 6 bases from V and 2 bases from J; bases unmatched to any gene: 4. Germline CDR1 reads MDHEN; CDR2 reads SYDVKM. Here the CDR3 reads CASRTGGQNYGYTF. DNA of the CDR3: TGTGCCAGCAGGACAGGGGGACAGAACTATGGCTACACCTTC.

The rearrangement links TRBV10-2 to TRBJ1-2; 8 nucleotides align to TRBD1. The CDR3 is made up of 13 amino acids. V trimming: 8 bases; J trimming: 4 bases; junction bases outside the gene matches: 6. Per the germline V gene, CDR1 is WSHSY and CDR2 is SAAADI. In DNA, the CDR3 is TGCGCCAGCGGGGACAGGCCAGGCTATGGCTACACCTTC. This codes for CASGDRPGYGYTF.

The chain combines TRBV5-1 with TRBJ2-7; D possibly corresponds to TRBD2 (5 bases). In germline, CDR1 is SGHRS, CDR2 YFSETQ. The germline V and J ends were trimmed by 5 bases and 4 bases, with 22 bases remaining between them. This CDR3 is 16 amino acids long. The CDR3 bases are TGCGCCAGCAGGAGCCCTGGGCAGAAAACTAGATACGAGCAGTACTTC. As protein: CASRSPGQKTRYEQYF.

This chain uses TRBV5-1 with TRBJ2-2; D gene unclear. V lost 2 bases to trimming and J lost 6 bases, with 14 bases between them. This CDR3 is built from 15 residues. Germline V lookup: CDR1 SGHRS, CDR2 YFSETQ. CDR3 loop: CASSFDPPAAGELFF. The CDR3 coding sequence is TGCGCCAGCAGCTTCGACCCACCTGCGGCCGGGGAGCTGTTTTTT.